Below are 27 T cell receptor beta chains sequenced from a single sample in a study of blood T cell repertoires in COVID-19. TCRdb's table, derived via immunoSEQ multiplex PCR, lists solely in-frame clones and lacks some. The table includes fewer than 350,000 clones, over 75% detected once. Sequences were obtained from peripheral blood. The receptors stem from a man aged 18 to 30 with active or convalescent COVID-19.

The V and J genes are TRBV3-1 (or the pseudogene TRBV3-2) and TRBJ1-5; D may be TRBD1 (6 bases). V lost 1 base and J 5 bases, leaving 12 bases between the germline ends. The CDR3 consists of 15 residues. CDR1 and CDR2 (germline): LGHDT, YNNKEL (reference sequence). The CDR3 spells CASSQGRDIHQPQHF. The DNA for the CDR3 is TGTGCCAGCAGCCAAGGCCGGGACATTCATCAGCCCCAGCATTTT.

The J gene is TRBJ1-4, the V gene TRBV4-2; TRBD1 agrees at 8 bases. Germline lookup yields CDR1 LGHNA and CDR2 YNFKEQ. Trimming removed 0 bases from V and 3 bases from J; junction bases left unmatched: 3. CDR3 length: 16 residues. This CDR3 reads CASSQEMTGANEKLFF. The CDR3 nucleotides are TGTGCCAGCAGCCAAGAAATGACAGGGGCTAATGAAAAACTGTTTTTT.

The chain couples TRBV6-4 to TRBJ2-3, with 8 bases fitting TRBD1. CDR1 and CDR2 (germline): MRHNA, SNTAGT. The V gene end was trimmed by 7 bases and the J gene end by 0 bases; junction bases not matched to a gene: 6. CDR3 length: 15 residues. The chain's CDR3 is CASKQGAASTDTQYF. As DNA, the CDR3 is TGTGCCAGCAAGCAGGGGGCGGCTAGCACAGATACGCAGTATTTT.

V and J are TRBV11-2 and TRBJ2-1; 13 nucleotides line up with TRBD2. The junction had 4 bases not matched to a gene; V was cut back by 3 bases and J by 5 bases. Germline V gene data show CDR1 as SGHAT and CDR2 as FQNNGV. The CDR3 is 16 amino acids. CDR3 amino acids: CASSLGLAGRNNEQFF. CDR3 nucleotide sequence: TGTGCCAGCAGCTTGGGACTAGCGGGAAGGAACAATGAGCAGTTCTTC.

This chain links TRBV5-5 with TRBJ1-2, with D possibly matching TRBD1 (5 bases). This CDR3 comprises 13 residues. Germline V gene data show CDR1 as SGHKS and CDR2 as YYEKEE (reference sequence). Trimming took 4 bases from V and 3 from J, leaving 10 bases between them. CDR3: CASSPDSYYGYTF. The CDR3 DNA is TGTGCCAGCAGCCCAGACAGCTACTATGGCTACACCTTC.

The chain links TRBV2 to TRBJ1-2, with TRBD1 identical over 7 bases. The V and J ends lost 7 bases and 6 bases, in that order; junction bases with no gene match: 8. Germline assignment: CDR1 SNHLY and CDR2 FYNNEI. The CDR3 consists of 13 residues. Here the CDR3 DNA reads TGTGCCAGCAAGGGGCAGGGGGTTGATGGCTACACCTTC. It encodes CASKGQGVDGYTF.

The V and J genes are TRBV10-1 and TRBJ1-1; 9 nucleotides line up with TRBD1. Germline CDR1 and CDR2: WNHNN and SYGVQD (reference sequence). The CDR3 contains 14 residues. Losses at the gene ends were 11 bases for V and 3 bases for J; bases not matched to a gene: 10. For the CDR3, the DNA is TGCGCCGGGAGGGGACAGGGAGAGGACACTGAAGCTTTCTTT. Translated, it gives CAGRGQGEDTEAFF.

This chain joins TRBV6-5 and TRBJ1-4; TRBD1 agrees at 7 bases. Germline CDR1 MNHEY, CDR2 SVGAGI. V shed 7 bases, J shed 8 bases, and the junction held 13 bases outside the gene matches. The CDR3 is made up of 15 amino acids. The CDR3 loop is CASTEGIGGAEKLFF. In DNA form, the CDR3 reads TGTGCCAGCACCGAAGGGATAGGGGGCGCAGAAAAACTGTTTTTT.

This clone occurred once. The V call is TRBV2, the J call TRBJ2-3; 7 bases are shared with TRBD2. The germline CDR1 and CDR2 sequences are SNHLY and FYNNEI. V shed 7 bases, J shed 0 bases, and the junction held 10 bases outside the gene matches. CDR3 length equals 16 residues. Here the CDR3 DNA reads TGTGCCAGCAATCCACCTAGCGGACCTAGCACAGATACGCAGTATTTT. Its translation: CASNPPSGPSTDTQYF.

V and J are TRBV5-6 and TRBJ1-3, with a possible D match to TRBD1 (6 bases). Per germline, CDR1 SGHDT and CDR2 YYEEEE. The V end was cut by 3 bases, the J end by 6 bases, with 13 bases between. CDR3 size: 14 residues. CDR3 nucleotide sequence: TGTGCCAGCAGCTCCGCGGGGGGCATAAACACCATATATTTT. This gives the protein CASSSAGGINTIYF.

V gene TRBV10-2 combines with J gene TRBJ2-6, with a possible D match to TRBD2 (5 bases). Germline CDR1 is WSHSY and CDR2 is SAAADI. The CDR3 is 17 residues long. Between the trimmed V and J ends, which lost 2 bases and 4 bases, there was a span of 15 bases. As DNA, the CDR3 is TGCGCCAGCAGTGAGCCCGTGAGGGTTTCCGGGGCCAACGTCCTGACTTTC. This gives the protein CASSEPVRVSGANVLTF.

The chain is built from TRBV14 and TRBJ1-1; 8 bases agree with TRBD1. The CDR3 totals 16 residues. The ends lost 4 bases at V and 0 bases at J; junction bases unmatched: 7. Germline V lookup: CDR1 SGHDN, CDR2 FVKESK. The DNA for the CDR3 is TGTGCCAGCAGCCCATGGACAGGGACGTTGAACACTGAAGCTTTCTTT. Its protein product is CASSPWTGTLNTEAFF. The whole variable domain, filled in from reference TRBV14 and TRBJ1-1, reads EAGVTQFPSHSVIEKGQTVTLRCDPISGHDNLYWYRRVMGKEIKFLLHFVKESKQDESGMPNNRFLAERTGGTYSTLKVQPAELEDSGVYFCASSPWTGTLNTEAFFGQGTRLTVV.

The chain employs TRBV5-6 and TRBJ2-7; 9 bases line up with TRBD1. Germline V lookup: CDR1 SGHDT, CDR2 YYEEEE. There are 16 residues in the CDR3. With 2 bases clipped from V and 1 base from J, the junction kept 7 bases outside the gene matches. The CDR3 DNA follows: TGTGCCAGCAGCTTTATCACCGGGACAGGGTCCTACGAGCAGTACTTC. As protein: CASSFITGTGSYEQYF.

The chain carries TRBV13 and TRBJ2-7; 7 bases align to TRBD1. This CDR3 is 13 amino acids long. Germline loops: CDR1 PRHDT, CDR2 FYEKMQ (reference sequence). Losses at the gene ends were 7 bases for V and 5 bases for J; bases not matched to a gene: 8. DNA for the CDR3: TGTGCCAGCACGCAGGGGGTGGAGAACGAGCAGTACTTC. It yields the protein CASTQGVENEQYF.

This chain connects TRBV18 to TRBJ2-2; maybe TRBD2 (5 bases). CDR1 is KGHSH and CDR2 is LQKENI in the germline V gene. CDR3 size: 13 residues. Trimming left V 3 bases short and J 3 bases short, with 5 bases between. CDR3 region: CASSPGDTGELFF. CDR3 nucleotides: TGTGCCAGCTCACCCGGGGACACCGGGGAGCTGTTTTTT.

This chain connects TRBV11-2 to TRBJ1-1; D is possibly TRBD1 (5 bases). This CDR3 comprises 14 residues. Germline V lookup: CDR1 SGHAT, CDR2 FQNNGV. V lost 5 bases and J lost 7, with 17 bases in between. The CDR3 bases are TGTGCCAGCAGCCCCCTTGAGGGGAGGTTTGAAGCTTTCTTT. Its protein is CASSPLEGRFEAFF.

V and J are TRBV7-9 and TRBJ2-3, with TRBD2 matching over 8 bases. The V gene end was trimmed by 6 bases and the J gene end by 9 bases; junction bases not matched to a gene: 14. The germline V gene has CDR1 SEHNR and CDR2 FQNEAQ (reference sequence). CDR3 length equals 15 residues. The CDR3 coding sequence is TGTGCCAGCAGTCCGGGGGGGGACCCCACGGGGACGCAGTATTTT. It translates to CASSPGGDPTGTQYF. The whole variable domain, remainder taken from reference TRBV7-9 and TRBJ2-3, is DTGVSQNPRHKITKRGQNVTFRCDPISEHNRLYWYRQTLGQGPEFLTYFQNEAQLEKSRLLSDRFSAERPKGSFSTLEIQRTEQGDSAMYLCASSPGGDPTGTQYFGPGTRLTVL.

In the case of this clone: The same CDR3 arises from other DNA sequences in this sample as well. The rearrangement uses TRBV9 and TRBJ2-3; a weak D match, TRBD2 (6 bases). CDR3 length equals 13 residues. V was trimmed by 2 bases and J by 4 bases, leaving 8 bases between them. From germline, CDR1 is SGDLS and CDR2 YYNGEE. The CDR3 DNA follows: TGTGCCAGCAGCGTCGGGAGTGCAGATACGCAGTATTTT. Encoded protein: CASSVGSADTQYF. Together with reference TRBV9 and TRBJ2-3, the CDR3 gives the full variable domain: DSGVTQTPKHLITATGQRVTLRCSPRSGDLSVYWYQQSLDQGLQFLIQYYNGEERAKGNILERFSAQQFPDLHSELNLSSLELGDSALYFCASSVGSADTQYFGPGTRLTVL.

The rearrangement uses TRBV6-2 or TRBV6-3 and TRBJ2-5; a weak D match, TRBD1 (6 bases). CDR1 is MNHEY, CDR2 SVGEGT, per germline. CDR3 length equals 19 residues. V lost 0 bases, J lost 2 bases, and 22 bases lay in between. CDR3: CASSYSLEQGQWAQETQYF. In nucleotides, the CDR3 is TGTGCCAGCAGTTACTCACTCGAGCAGGGGCAGTGGGCACAAGAGACCCAGTACTTC.

In this sample, this clone turned up a few times. The rearrangement uses TRBV3-1 (or the pseudogene TRBV3-2) and TRBJ1-1; a possible D gene is TRBD1 (5 bases). The CDR3 spans 13 residues. V was cut by 4 bases and J by 5 bases, with 11 bases left in between. Per the germline V gene, CDR1 is LGHDT and CDR2 is YNNKEL (reference sequence). The CDR3 DNA is TGTGCCAGCAGCCCACAAGGGGTGACTGAAGCTTTCTTT. Translation: CASSPQGVTEAFF.

The genes are TRBV21-1 and TRBJ2-4; the D segment call TRBD1 is taken from the table without a DNA check. TRBV21-1 is termed a pseudogene. The CDR3 has 17 amino acids. The DNA for the CDR3 is TGTGCCAGCAACGCCACAAGACAGGGTGGGTGGATGAACATTCAGTACTTC. Its protein is CASNATRQGGWMNIQYF.

The chain uses TRBV5-4 and TRBJ2-7; D is perhaps TRBD1 (6 bases). Germline CDR1 reads SGHNT; CDR2 reads YYREEE (reference sequence). V was pared by 3 bases and J by 4 bases, with 8 bases between. This CDR3 is built from 12 residues. The CDR3 sequence is CASSWGPYEQYF. CDR3 nucleotides: TGTGCCAGCAGCTGGGGGCCTTACGAGCAGTACTTC.

This clone was seen only once. The DNA of the CDR3 is TGTGCCAGCAGTTCCTATCATGACAGGGGTGGCTACACCTTC. It specifies CASSSYHDRGGYTF. This sequence joins TRBV2 and TRBJ1-2; 8 bases are a match to TRBD1. J was trimmed by 7 bases and V by 5 bases; bases with no gene match: 9. The length of the CDR3 is 14 residues. The germline V gene encodes CDR1 SNHLY and CDR2 FYNNEI.

The V gene is TRBV7-9, the J gene TRBJ1-5, with a possible D match to TRBD1 (6 bases). From germline, CDR1 is SEHNR and CDR2 FQNEAQ (reference sequence). This CDR3 spans 13 amino acids. Trimming took 5 bases from V and 4 from J, leaving 9 bases between them. The CDR3 sequence is CASSLQGNQPQHF. The CDR3 coding sequence is TGTGCCAGCAGCCTACAGGGTAATCAGCCCCAGCATTTT.

This clone was seen just once. The chain combines TRBV5-6 with TRBJ2-2; no clear D. CDR1 and CDR2 from the germline V gene are SGHDT and YYEEEE. The CDR3 contains 13 residues. The V gene lost 5 bases and the J gene lost 6 bases, with 11 bases spanning the gap. The CDR3: CASSPGSPGELFF. The CDR3 bases are TGTGCCAGCAGTCCAGGATCCCCCGGGGAGCTGTTTTTT. Complete variable domain (other parts from reference TRBV5-6 and TRBJ2-2): DAGVTQSPTHLIKTRGQQVTLRCSPKSGHDTVSWYQQALGQGPQFIFQYYEEEERQRGNFPDRFSGHQFPNYSSELNVNALLLGDSALYLCASSPGSPGELFFGEGSRLTVL.

The rearrangement links TRBV16 to TRBJ1-1, with a possible D match to TRBD1 (5 bases). V was shortened by 4 bases and J by 11 bases, with 14 bases between the two germline ends. CDR3 length: 12 amino acids. Germline assignment: CDR1 KGHSY and CDR2 FQNENV. CDR3 in amino acids: CASSRGGIGAFF. The CDR3 bases are TGTGCCAGCAGCCGTGGGGGGATTGGCGCTTTCTTT.

This chain uses TRBV11-2 with TRBJ1-2, with D unclear. Germline assignment: CDR1 SGHAT and CDR2 FQNNGV. V lost 2 bases and J lost 10, with 8 bases in between. The CDR3 length is 11 residues. This CDR3 is CASSLSYFYTF. The CDR3 nucleotides read TGTGCCAGCAGCTTATCCTATTTCTACACCTTC.